The 23 T cell receptor beta chains given below trace back to one sample, sequenced in a study of blood T cell repertoires in COVID-19. Profiling relied on immunoSEQ multiplex PCR, and the TCRdb table lists in-frame clones only, not all of them. The repertoire has 150,000 to 200,000 clones, 94% of them found once; the top ten carry about 0.76%. Sequences were obtained from peripheral blood. These receptors came from a man aged 25 to 40 with COVID-19, enrolled during active disease.

The sample holds one count of this clone. The chain joins TRBV4-1 to TRBJ1-4; perhaps TRBD1 as D (5 bases). With 6 bases removed from V and 3 bases from J, the gap between germline ends came to 20 bases. CDR1 and CDR2 from the germline V gene are MGHRA and YSYEKL. CDR3 length: 17 amino acids. The CDR3 sequence: CASSRGALGGSNEKLFF. CDR3 sequence (DNA): TGCGCCAGCAGTCGCGGCGCTTTGGGGGGGTCTAATGAAAAACTGTTTTTT.

The chain has TRBV27 and TRBJ1-6, with TRBD1 identical over 7 bases. The CDR3 extends over 16 amino acids. Per germline, CDR1 MNHEY and CDR2 SMNVEV (reference sequence). The J segment lost 7 bases and the V segment lost 6 bases, leaving 12 bases of the junction unmatched. The CDR3 region has the DNA TGTGCCAGCAGGCGACAGGGTTCTGCCCGAAATTCACCCCTCCACTTT. This encodes CASRRQGSARNSPLHF.

V usage is TRBV6-6 and J usage is TRBJ1-2; perhaps TRBD1 as D (6 bases). Germline V lookup: CDR1 MNHNY, CDR2 SVGAGI (reference sequence). Trimming stripped 10 bases from V and 6 bases from J, with 15 bases between. This CDR3 region has 12 residues. Here the CDR3 reads CATYREMDGYTF. The CDR3 DNA reads TGTGCCACCTACAGGGAGATGGATGGCTACACCTTC.

The J gene is TRBJ1-2, the V gene TRBV19; D perhaps matches TRBD1 (5 bases). The germline V gene has CDR1 LNHDA and CDR2 SQIVND (reference sequence). Trimming removed 6 bases at V and 0 bases at J, with 11 bases between. CDR3 length: 14 residues. The CDR3 sequence: CASRPGGANYGYTF. The CDR3 region has the DNA TGTGCCAGTAGACCAGGAGGGGCTAACTATGGCTACACCTTC.

The rearrangement links TRBV19 to TRBJ1-5, with D unresolved. CDR3 size: 15 residues. In germline, CDR1 is LNHDA, CDR2 SQIVND (reference sequence). V lost 4 bases and J 5 bases, leaving 15 bases between the germline ends. The CDR3 bases are TGTGCCAGTAGTACTATGGAGGGAGGGTATCAGCCCCAGCATTTT. Translated, it gives CASSTMEGGYQPQHF.

The J gene is TRBJ1-2, the V gene TRBV7-2; 7 bases align to TRBD1. Germline-derived CDR1 and CDR2 are SGHTA and FQGNSA. The CDR3 length is 15 residues. J gave up 4 bases and V 5 bases, and 10 bases lay outside the gene matches. CDR3 in amino acids: CASSPGTVVSYGYTF. CDR3 nucleotide sequence: TGTGCCAGCAGCCCGGGGACAGTGGTTAGCTATGGCTACACCTTC.

The rearrangement links TRBV2 to TRBJ2-1; maybe TRBD2 (6 bases). Germline V gene lookup returns CDR1 SNHLY and CDR2 FYNNEI. CDR3 length equals 14 residues. V lost 7 bases and J 6 bases, leaving 16 bases between the germline ends. The CDR3 sequence is CASIGTPAGNEQFF. In DNA, the CDR3 is TGTGCCAGCATCGGGACTCCAGCCGGCAATGAGCAGTTCTTC.

The V and J genes are TRBV7-9 and TRBJ1-1; 7 nucleotides line up with TRBD1. Germline CDR1 reads SEHNR; CDR2 reads FQNEAQ (reference sequence). The CDR3 is 16 amino acids. The ends lost 2 bases at V and 1 base at J; junction bases unmatched: 7. CDR3 nucleotide sequence: TGTGCCAGCAGCTTACGTCCGGACAGGACGAACACTGAAGCTTTCTTT. Translated: CASSLRPDRTNTEAFF.

The chain combines TRBV5-4 with TRBJ2-3; maybe TRBD1 (5 bases). Trimming cost V 2 bases and J 1 base, with 11 bases left between them. This CDR3 has 15 residues. Germline-derived CDR1 and CDR2 are SGHNT and YYREEE (reference sequence). The DNA for the CDR3 is TGTGCCAGCAGCTTCGACAGTCGCGGCACAGATACGCAGTATTTT. Residues: CASSFDSRGTDTQYF.

Comment on this clone: Other nucleotide sequences in the sample specify the same CDR3. The CDR3 region has the DNA TGTGCCAGCTCAGCCGGGACTAGCGGTTCCTACGAGCAGTACTTC. It yields the protein CASSAGTSGSYEQYF. The chain combines TRBV18 with TRBJ2-7; 11 nucleotides line up with TRBD2. This CDR3 contains 15 residues. V gave up 5 bases and J gave up 1 base; unmatched junction bases: 4. Germline V lookup: CDR1 KGHSH, CDR2 LQKENI.

CDR3 nucleotides: TGCGCCAGCAGTCAATCGGTAGGGACAGGGACGAATCAGCCCCAGCATTTT. Translated, it gives CASSQSVGTGTNQPQHF. This chain uses TRBV23-1 with TRBJ1-5; 9 nucleotides agree with TRBD1. TRBV23-1 is filed as an ORF, its function uncertain. The junction had 7 bases not matched to a gene; V was cut back by 0 bases and J by 4 bases. The CDR3 has 17 residues.

This clone occurred once. This chain connects TRBV9 to TRBJ2-5; D not resolved. The germline CDR1 and CDR2 sequences are SGDLS and YYNGEE. This CDR3 has 16 residues. V lost 2 bases and J 2 bases, leaving 16 bases between the germline ends. The CDR3 nucleotides read TGTGCCAGCAGCGTCTCCCCACTGACATGGCAAGAGACCCAGTACTTC. This encodes CASSVSPLTWQETQYF.

This chain joins TRBV5-5 and TRBJ1-1; D is undetermined. Germline-derived CDR1 and CDR2 are SGHKS and YYEKEE (reference sequence). The CDR3 spans 14 residues. With 0 bases removed from V and 0 bases from J, the gap between germline ends came to 6 bases. The CDR3 region has the DNA TGTGCCAGCAGCTTGGCCTTAATGAACACTGAAGCTTTCTTT. Encoded protein: CASSLALMNTEAFF. Together with reference TRBV5-5 and TRBJ1-1, the CDR3 gives the full variable domain: DAGVTQSPTHLIKTRGQQVTLRCSPISGHKSVSWYQQVLGQGPQFIFQYYEKEERGRGNFPDRFSARQFPNYSSELNVNALLLGDSALYLCASSLALMNTEAFFGQGTRLTVV.

The chain is built from TRBV3-1 (or the pseudogene TRBV3-2) and TRBJ1-5; D gene unclear. CDR1 and CDR2 (germline): LGHDT, YNNKEL (reference sequence). The CDR3 spans 14 residues. V was pared by 0 bases and J by 4 bases, with 7 bases between. The CDR3, as DNA: TGTGCCAGCAGCCAAGATCCCGGTAATCAGCCCCAGCATTTT. This encodes CASSQDPGNQPQHF.

The DNA for the CDR3 is TGTGCCAGCAGTTTTAGTGGTTCACCCCTCCACTTT. Its protein is CASSFSGSPLHF. The genes are TRBV12-3 or TRBV12-4 and TRBJ1-6; unclear D gene. The germline V and J ends were trimmed by 3 bases and 9 bases, with 6 bases remaining between them. The CDR3 length is 12 residues.

CDR3 DNA: TGTGCCAGCAGCCCGCTAGGACAGGGCCATGGCTACACCTTC. Translated: CASSPLGQGHGYTF. The V gene is TRBV7-7, the J gene TRBJ1-2; TRBD1 aligns across 8 bases. The CDR3 consists of 14 residues. V shed 5 bases, J shed 6 bases, and the junction held 8 bases outside the gene matches. Per germline, CDR1 SSHAT and CDR2 FNYEAQ (reference sequence).

This chain uses TRBV11-2 with TRBJ1-5; 9 bases map to TRBD1. CDR1 is SGHAT and CDR2 is FQNNGV in the germline V gene. V lost 5 bases and J lost 0; bases outside the gene matches: 2. There are 15 residues in the CDR3. The CDR3 nucleotides read TGTGCCAGCAGCCTGACAGGGGGTAGCAATCAGCCCCAGCATTTT. The encoded protein is CASSLTGGSNQPQHF.

The rearrangement links TRBV7-2 to TRBJ2-5; D perhaps matches TRBD2 (5 bases). The V end was cut by 5 bases, the J end by 3 bases, with 13 bases between. The CDR3 consists of 14 residues. Looked up from germline, CDR1 is SGHTA and CDR2 is FQGNSA. CDR3 nucleotides: TGTGCCAGCAGCCAAAGGACGGGAAAAGAGACCCAGTACTTC. Its translation is CASSQRTGKETQYF.

This chain links TRBV7-3 with TRBJ2-3; D might be TRBD2 (5 bases). This CDR3 is 16 amino acids long. Germline V gene data show CDR1 as SGHTA and CDR2 as FQGTGA. Trimming removed 5 bases at V and 1 base at J, with 16 bases between. The CDR3 here is CASSPGLFFGTDTQYF. As DNA, the CDR3 is TGTGCCAGCAGCCCCGGACTGTTCTTTGGCACAGATACGCAGTATTTT.

V gene TRBV7-3 combines with J gene TRBJ2-2; 9 nucleotides line up with TRBD1. The CDR3 is made up of 16 amino acids. The germline V gene encodes CDR1 SGHTA and CDR2 FQGTGA. With V trimmed by 3 bases and J by 6 bases, 8 bases remained unmatched. The CDR3 spells CASSFTGTGFSGELFF. The DNA for the CDR3 is TGTGCCAGCAGCTTTACCGGGACAGGGTTCTCCGGGGAGCTGTTTTTT.

The chain has TRBV12-3 or TRBV12-4 and TRBJ1-2; D ambiguous. The CDR3 loop spans 13 amino acids. V was pared by 4 bases and J by 0 bases, with 6 bases between. The CDR3 reads CASSSSANYGYTF. CDR3 coding DNA: TGTGCCAGCAGTTCATCAGCTAACTATGGCTACACCTTC.

V is TRBV7-2 and J is TRBJ2-7; 7 nucleotides match TRBD2. The CDR3 contains 15 residues. Germline-derived CDR1 and CDR2 are SGHTA and FQGNSA. The trim removed 4 bases at V and 3 bases at J, leaving 9 bases unmatched. The chain's CDR3 is CASSSSGLSHYEQYF. CDR3 DNA: TGTGCCAGCAGCTCATCGGGACTATCCCACTACGAGCAGTACTTC.

The chain joins TRBV7-6 to TRBJ1-2, with D possibly being TRBD1 (5 bases). The CDR3 sequence is 17 residues long. Trimming removed 3 bases from V and 9 bases from J, with 26 bases in between. Looked up from germline, CDR1 is SGHVS and CDR2 is FNYEAQ. In DNA form, the CDR3 reads TGTGCCAGCAGCTTGGTAGAACAGGATGGTCTGTTCACCTGCTACACCTTC. It encodes CASSLVEQDGLFTCYTF.